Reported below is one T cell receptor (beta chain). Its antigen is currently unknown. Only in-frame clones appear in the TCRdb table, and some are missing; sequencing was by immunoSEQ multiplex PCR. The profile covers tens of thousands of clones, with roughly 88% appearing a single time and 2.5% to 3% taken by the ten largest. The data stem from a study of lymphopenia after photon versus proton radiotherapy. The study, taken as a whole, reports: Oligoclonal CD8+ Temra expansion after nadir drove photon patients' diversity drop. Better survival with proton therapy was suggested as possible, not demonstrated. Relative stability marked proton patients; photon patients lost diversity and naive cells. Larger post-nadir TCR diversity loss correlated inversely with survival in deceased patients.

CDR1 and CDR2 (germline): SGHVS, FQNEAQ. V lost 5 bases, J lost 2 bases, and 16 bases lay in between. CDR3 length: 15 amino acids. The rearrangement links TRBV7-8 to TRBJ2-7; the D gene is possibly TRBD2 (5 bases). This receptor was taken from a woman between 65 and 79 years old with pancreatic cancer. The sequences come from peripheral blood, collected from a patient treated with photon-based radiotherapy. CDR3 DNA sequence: TGTGCCAGCAGCCCCCGTGATGGGAGTCCCTACGAGCAGTACTTC. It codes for CASSPRDGSPYEQYF.